The 21 T cell receptor beta chains below were found in one sample sequenced in a study of T cells after yellow fever vaccination. TCRdb processed the 5' RACE reads anew with MiXCR; each CDR3 protein has one entry. This sample has 500,000 to 650,000 distinct CDR3 sequences, with about a sixth found just once. The sample in question was PBMCs, obtained 5 days after the first yellow fever vaccination. These receptor sequences come from a man younger than 35 who received the YFV17D yellow fever vaccine.

The rearrangement uses TRBV4-2 and TRBJ2-1; 12 bases line up with TRBD2. CDR3 size: 15 residues. The germline CDR1 and CDR2 sequences are LGHNA and YNFKEQ. V was clipped by 0 bases and J by 10 bases; unmatched bases: 4. DNA of the CDR3: TGTGCCAGCAGCCAAGACGCGACTAGCGGGGGAGAGCAGTTCTTC. Translating gives CASSQDATSGGEQFF.

The chain combines TRBV20-1 with TRBJ2-5, with TRBD2 identical over 9 bases. Losses at the gene ends were 3 bases for V and 3 bases for J; bases not matched to a gene: 2. This CDR3 is 13 amino acids long. Germline V gene lookup returns CDR1 DFQATT and CDR2 SNEGSKA (reference sequence). The CDR3 coding sequence is TGCAGTGCTAGCTTAGCGGGGGAAGAGACCCAGTACTTC. Its protein product is CSASLAGEETQYF.

Comment on this clonotype: One base away lies a much larger clone, so this may be a sequencing read error. In this CDR3 the conserved last residue, phenylalanine or tryptophan, is missing, so a read error is likely. Here the CDR3 DNA reads TGTGCCAGCAGCCCCGCAGCGGGGGAGCAAGAGACCCAGTACTCC. Amino acids: CASSPAAGEQETQYS. V gene TRBV4-2 combines with J gene TRBJ2-5, with 8 bases lining up with TRBD2. The V segment lost 4 bases and the J segment 2 bases; nucleotides outside the gene matches: 6. The CDR3 sequence is 15 residues long. From germline, CDR1 is LGHNA and CDR2 YNFKEQ.

This clonotype was counted a few times. V is TRBV5-1 and J is TRBJ2-3, with a weak D call TRBD2 (6 bases). Between the trimmed V and J ends, which lost 5 bases and 6 bases, there was a span of 22 bases. CDR1 is SGHRS, CDR2 YFSETQ, per germline. The CDR3 contains 16 residues. The CDR3 coding sequence is TGCGCCAGCAGGCCCGGGACTCTACTAATCACGGATACGCAGTATTTT. Amino acids: CASRPGTLLITDTQYF.

The sample holds a few counts of this clonotype. V usage is TRBV20-1 and J usage is TRBJ2-3; TRBD2 matches at 13 bases. Germline lookup yields CDR1 DFQATT and CDR2 SNEGSKA (reference sequence). CDR3 length: 14 residues. V shed 5 bases and J 4 bases; nucleotides not matched to a gene: 3. The CDR3 DNA reads as TGCAGTGCTTTCACTAGCGGGGGGGCAGATACGCAGTATTTT. Its protein product is CSAFTSGGADTQYF.

The chain joins TRBV7-2 to TRBJ2-1; TRBD2 agrees at 9 bases. CDR3 length equals 15 residues. Per the germline V gene, CDR1 is SGHTA and CDR2 is FQGNSA. V gave up 5 bases and J gave up 5 bases; unmatched junction bases: 7. CDR3 loop: CASSPTRLADNEQFF. The CDR3 nucleotides are TGTGCCAGCAGCCCGACGCGACTAGCGGACAATGAGCAGTTCTTC. Supplemented by reference TRBV7-2 and TRBJ2-1, the full variable domain reads GAGVSQSPSNKVTEKGKDVELRCDPISGHTALYWYRQSLGQGLEFLIYFQGNSAPDKSGLPSDRFSAERTGGSVSTLTIQRTQQEDSAVYLCASSPTRLADNEQFFGPGTRLTVL.

This clonotype was counted between two and nine times. The rearrangement joins TRBV5-4 to TRBJ2-1; D is uncertain. The V and J ends lost 4 bases and 6 bases respectively, with 11 bases between them. The CDR3 has 13 residues. The germline V gene encodes CDR1 SGHNT and CDR2 YYREEE (reference sequence). The CDR3 spells CASSGGVVNEQFF. CDR3 nucleotide sequence: TGTGCCAGCAGCGGTGGTGTTGTCAATGAGCAGTTCTTC.

This clonotype was counted between two and nine times. The chain recombines TRBV5-1 with TRBJ1-1, with 12 bases matching TRBD1. J lost 10 bases, V lost 7 bases, and 14 bases had no gene match. The CDR3 extends over 15 amino acids. CDR1 is SGHRS and CDR2 is YFSETQ in the germline V gene. CDR3 DNA: TGCGCCAGCTCTTGGGCCGGGACAGGGGGCGTAGGAGCTTTCTTT. It is translated as CASSWAGTGGVGAFF.

This clonotype showed up many times. This chain joins TRBV5-1 and TRBJ1-2, with unresolved D. V shed 4 bases and J shed 2 bases, with 6 bases lying between them. Germline assignment: CDR1 SGHRS and CDR2 YFSETQ. The CDR3 has 12 residues. In nucleotides, the CDR3 is TGCGCCAGCAGCACCGACAACTATGGCTACACCTTC. This sequence encodes CASSTDNYGYTF.

This sequence joins TRBV6-2 or TRBV6-3 and TRBJ1-4; 7 positions match TRBD1. CDR3 size: 13 residues. Germline V gene data show CDR1 as MNHEY and CDR2 as SVGEGT. V dropped 7 bases and J dropped 6; count of bases not matched to a gene: 5. This chain's CDR3 is CASKDGQDEKLFF. CDR3 bases: TGTGCCAGCAAAGATGGACAGGATGAAAAACTGTTTTTT.

This clonotype appeared a few times. V and J are TRBV4-1 and TRBJ2-1; D may be TRBD1 or TRBD2 (5 bases each). This CDR3 spans 17 amino acids. The V end was cut by 4 bases, the J end by 0 bases, with 16 bases between. Germline V gives CDR1 MGHRA, CDR2 YSYEKL. The CDR3 spells CASSPKGSGSSYNEQFF. The CDR3 coding sequence is TGCGCCAGCAGCCCAAAGGGTTCAGGGAGCTCCTACAATGAGCAGTTCTTC.

The genes are TRBV7-8 and TRBJ1-3; weak D call: TRBD1 (6 bases). Trimming removed 10 bases from V and 3 bases from J, with 13 bases in between. Germline loops: CDR1 SGHVS, CDR2 FQNEAQ. This CDR3 has 13 amino acids. The CDR3 loop reads CATLQGNGNTIYF. The CDR3 DNA follows: TGTGCCACATTACAGGGCAATGGAAACACCATATATTTT.

The chain employs TRBV12-3 or TRBV12-4 and TRBJ1-5; no reliable D call. The CDR3 consists of 14 residues. V was clipped by 1 base and J by 3 bases, with 7 bases between them. The CDR3 here is CASSLERINQPQHF. The CDR3 DNA follows: TGTGCCAGCAGTTTAGAACGGATCAATCAGCCCCAGCATTTT.

This clonotype was seen more than once but under ten times. This sequence joins TRBV10-2 and TRBJ2-3; D not resolved. V was pared by 5 bases and J by 3 bases, with 12 bases between. In germline, CDR1 is WSHSY, CDR2 SAAADI. The CDR3 consists of 14 residues. In nucleotides, the CDR3 is TGCGCCAGCAGTCGCGCCTCTGATACAGATACGCAGTATTTT. Translation gives CASSRASDTDTQYF.

This clonotype was detected a few times. The rearrangement links TRBV19 to TRBJ1-5; D is undetermined. There are 14 residues in the CDR3. Trimming removed 0 bases at V and 7 bases at J, with 10 bases between. The germline V gene encodes CDR1 LNHDA and CDR2 SQIVND (reference sequence). The CDR3 sequence: CASSIDRDYQPQHF. CDR3 DNA: TGTGCCAGTAGTATAGATCGGGATTACCAGCCCCAGCATTTT.

This clonotype showed up just a few times. The chain employs TRBV6-5 and TRBJ1-2; 7 bases are a match to TRBD1. Germline V lookup: CDR1 MNHEY, CDR2 SVGAGI. The CDR3 sequence is 15 residues long. The V gene end was trimmed by 0 bases and the J gene end by 4 bases; junction bases not matched to a gene: 5. The DNA of the CDR3 is TGTGCCAGCAGTTACTCAACCGGACAGGCCTATGGCTACACCTTC. It translates to CASSYSTGQAYGYTF.

Many counts were recorded for this clonotype. This rearrangement joins TRBV24-1 to TRBJ2-3, with 7 bases aligning to TRBD1. Germline loops: CDR1 KGHDR, CDR2 SFDVKD. The trim removed 4 bases at V and 3 bases at J, leaving 6 bases unmatched. The CDR3 spans 15 residues. The CDR3 sequence: CATSEGGAVTDTQYF. The CDR3 DNA follows: TGTGCCACCAGTGAAGGGGGCGCGGTAACAGATACGCAGTATTTT.

This clonotype was observed a few times. CDR3 sequence (DNA): TGTGCCAGCTGGAACTCCGGGACAGGACAAAAAGTATATTTT. It yields the protein CASWNSGTGQKVYF. The chain uses TRBV12-3 or TRBV12-4 and TRBJ1-3, with TRBD1 identical over 8 bases. Germline trimming cut 8 bases from V and 14 bases from J; bases unmatched to any gene: 17. The CDR3 length is 14 residues.

The gene calls are TRBV5-5 and TRBJ2-1; TRBD1 aligns across 7 bases. In germline, CDR1 is SGHKS, CDR2 YYEKEE (reference sequence). V lost 4 bases to trimming and J lost 6 bases; unmatched junction nucleotides: 10. CDR3 length: 15 residues. CDR3 residues: CASSRTGTVINEQFF. The CDR3 DNA reads TGTGCCAGCAGCCGAACTGGGACAGTCATCAATGAGCAGTTCTTC.

This clonotype has more than one count but fewer than ten. The chain is built from TRBV6-2 or TRBV6-3 and TRBJ2-1; 14 bases fit TRBD2. There are 18 residues in the CDR3. With 8 bases clipped from V and 9 bases from J, the junction kept 18 bases outside the gene matches. CDR1 and CDR2 from the germline V gene are MNHEY and SVGEGT. CDR3 nucleotide sequence: TGTGCCAGCGTTCCGGGACTAGCGGGGGCCGCCGGTTGGATTGAGCAGTTCTTC. Translated, it gives CASVPGLAGAAGWIEQFF.

V is TRBV29-1 and J is TRBJ1-4, with 8 bases aligning to TRBD1. Per germline, CDR1 SQVTM and CDR2 ANQGSEA. Trimming removed 6 bases from V and 8 bases from J; junction bases left unmatched: 8. CDR3 length: 13 residues. CDR3 sequence: CSVTGARGEKLFF. The CDR3 DNA reads as TGCAGCGTGACAGGGGCTCGGGGAGAAAAACTGTTTTTT.